The T cell receptor beta chain described here comes from a study of blood T cell repertoires in COVID-19. Study-wide background: Samples of COVID-19 (acute and convalescent) were obtained from the United States, Italy and Spain. The cDNA or gDNA used as material had been derived from T cells, B-cell-depleted T cells, or PBMCs.

Profiling relied on immunoSEQ multiplex PCR, and the TCRdb table lists in-frame clones only, not all of them. Of 220,000 or so clones listed, roughly 84% were seen once; the top ten hold roughly 3%. Germline V gives CDR1 MGHRA, CDR2 YSYEKL. V lost 1 base to trimming and J lost 0 bases, with 6 bases between them. The CDR3 totals 14 residues. The sequence was obtained from a woman between 25 and 40 years old who had recovered from COVID-19. The V gene is TRBV4-1, the J gene TRBJ1-1; a possible D gene is TRBD1 (5 bases). Sequenced material: peripheral blood. The CDR3 reads CASSQGQLNTEAFF. In nucleotides, the CDR3 is TGCGCCAGCAGCCAAGGACAGCTGAACACTGAAGCTTTCTTT.